This T cell receptor beta chain is drawn from a study of blood T cell repertoires in COVID-19. Turning to the study itself: Sources were T cells, B-cell-depleted T cells, or PBMCs; the material itself was cDNA or gDNA.

Assay: immunoSEQ multiplex PCR; the TCRdb copy retains only in-frame clones and omits some. This table holds 45,000 to 65,000 clones, more than 65% found once. The CDR3 contains 15 residues. V lost 4 bases, J lost 2 bases, and 13 bases lay in between. Germline lookup yields CDR1 LGHNA and CDR2 YNFKEQ. The genes are TRBV4-2 and TRBJ2-3, with D perhaps TRBD1 (6 bases). The source material was peripheral blood. The TCR sequence derives from a human donor in a cohort sampled during active COVID-19. The CDR3 spells CASSPEQGPTDTQYF. The CDR3 region has the DNA TGTGCCAGCAGCCCTGAACAGGGTCCCACAGATACGCAGTATTTT.